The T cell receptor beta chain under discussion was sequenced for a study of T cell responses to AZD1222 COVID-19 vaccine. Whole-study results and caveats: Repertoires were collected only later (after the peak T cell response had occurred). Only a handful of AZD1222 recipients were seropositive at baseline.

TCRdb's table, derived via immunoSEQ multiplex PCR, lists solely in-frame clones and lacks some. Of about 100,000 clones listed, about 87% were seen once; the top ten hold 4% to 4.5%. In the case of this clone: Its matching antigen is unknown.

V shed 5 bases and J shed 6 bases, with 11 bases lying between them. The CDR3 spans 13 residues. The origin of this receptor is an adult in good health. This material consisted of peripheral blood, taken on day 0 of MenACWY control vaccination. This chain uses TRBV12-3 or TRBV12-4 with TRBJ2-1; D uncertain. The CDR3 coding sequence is TGTGCCAGCAGTCGCACAGCGACCAATGAGCAGTTCTTC. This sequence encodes CASSRTATNEQFF.